This T cell receptor (beta chain) was sequenced during a study of blood T cells in healthy people across ages. Findings of the study overall: Per-million-T-cell TCR beta diversity fell roughly linearly with age.

Of note for this clonotype: Antigen specificity is unknown.

Per sample, extraction of total RNA gave at least 6 micrograms in every case. This CDR3 has 16 amino acids. Trimming removed 3 bases from V and 1 base from J; junction bases left unmatched: 6. Next came a second PCR, run for roughly 6 to 11 cycles, which used a sample-barcoded 5' primer along with a J-beta primer mix. TCRdb reanalysed the 5' RACE reads using MiXCR and keeps one entry per CDR3 protein. The sample has some 900,000 distinct CDR3 sequences, about 44% seen once. What was sequenced was blood. V and J are TRBV12-3 or TRBV12-4 and TRBJ2-7; 10 positions agree with TRBD1. This TCR was sampled from a man aged 25 to 45 in good health. CDR3 region: CASSFLTGGGSYEQYF. In DNA, the CDR3 is TGTGCCAGCAGTTTCCTGACAGGGGGCGGTTCCTACGAGCAGTACTTC.